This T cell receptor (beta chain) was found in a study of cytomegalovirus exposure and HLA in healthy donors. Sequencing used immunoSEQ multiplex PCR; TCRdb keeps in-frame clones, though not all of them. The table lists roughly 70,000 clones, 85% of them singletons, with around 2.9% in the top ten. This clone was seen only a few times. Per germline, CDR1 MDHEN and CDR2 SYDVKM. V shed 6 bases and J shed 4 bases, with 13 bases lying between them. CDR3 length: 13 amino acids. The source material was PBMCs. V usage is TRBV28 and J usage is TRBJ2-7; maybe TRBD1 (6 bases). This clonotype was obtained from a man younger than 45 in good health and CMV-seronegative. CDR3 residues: CASSPTGTYEQYF. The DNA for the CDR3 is TGTGCCAGCAGCCCCACAGGGACGTACGAGCAGTACTTC.